These 20 T cell receptor beta chains originate from one sample sequenced in a study of sequential checkpoint blockade in melanoma (dated 2019 in TCRdb). The treatment or condition label of this sample denotes: randomized to nivolumab then ipilimumab (arm A) or the reverse (arm B). Libraries came from the immunoSEQ multiplex PCR assay. TCRdb obtained this table from immuneACCESS and retained in-frame rearrangements with V and J assigned. These tables miss some clones; where compared with another copy, unresolved V genes account for less than half of the shortfall, and the remainder is unexplained. For this sample there are about 3,000 clones; 16% appear just once. The ten largest account for about 24% of the sample. This material consisted of tumor tissue (inferred from file names), taken from a patient given nivolumab and ipilimumab in sequence. The receptor set was obtained from a human donor with melanoma.

CDR3 nucleotide sequence: TGCAGCGTTGAAGATCTCGGGGACCGTGGCTACACCTTC. Its protein is CSVEDLGDRGYTF. The J gene is TRBJ1-2, the V gene TRBV29-1, with D possibly TRBD1 on 5 matching bases. The CDR3 runs to 13 residues. Germline V gene lookup returns CDR1 SQVTM and CDR2 ANQGSEA. The V gene lost 0 bases and the J gene lost 7 bases, with 12 bases spanning the gap.

This clone is medium-sized in the sample. This chain joins TRBV30 and TRBJ1-1; D gene unclear. Germline V CDR1 and CDR2: GTSNPN, SVGIG (reference sequence). The ends were cut back, 0 bases at V and 0 bases at J, with 8 bases in the middle. CDR3 length: 14 amino acids. The DNA of the CDR3 is TGTGCCTGGAGTGTCGGACTCATGAACACTGAAGCTTTCTTT. Its protein is CAWSVGLMNTEAFF. The full variable domain, its missing parts supplied by reference TRBV30 and TRBJ1-1, is SQTIHQWPATLVQPVGSPLSLECTVEGTSNPNLYWYRQAAGRGLQLLFYSVGIGQISSEVPQNLSASRPQDRQFILSSKKLLLSDSGFYLCAWSVGLMNTEAFFGQGTRLTVV.

This clone is categorized as medium-sized (0.01 to 0.1%). The genes are TRBV6-8 and TRBJ1-2; the D gene is possibly TRBD1 (6 bases). From germline, CDR1 is MNHGY and CDR2 SAAAGT. The CDR3 has 13 amino acids. Trimming removed 6 bases from V and 2 bases from J, with 10 bases in between. CDR3 residues: CASSLGQNYGYTF. In nucleotides, the CDR3 is TGTGCCAGCAGCCTCGGACAGAACTATGGCTACACCTTC.

This clone was found many times. V usage is TRBV11-3 and J usage is TRBJ1-1; tentatively, D is TRBD1 (5 bases). This CDR3 has 14 amino acids. The germline gives CDR1 SGHNT, CDR2 YENEEA. With 5 bases removed from V and 1 base from J, the gap between germline ends came to 11 bases. As DNA, the CDR3 is TGTGCCAGCAGCCACAATCAGGGGAACACTGAAGCTTTCTTT. It encodes CASSHNQGNTEAFF.

This clone was observed a few times. The gene calls are TRBV23-1 and TRBJ2-3; weak D call: TRBD2 (5 bases). TRBV23-1 is noted as an ORF with a role that remains uncertain. The CDR3 covers 13 residues. Trimming pared 6 bases from V and 6 bases from J, leaving 13 bases between. CDR3 residues: CASSEEVFDTQYF. The DNA of the CDR3 is TGCGCCAGCAGCGAGGAGGTCTTCGATACGCAGTATTTT.

This clone was seen a single time. V and J are TRBV19 and TRBJ2-7, with TRBD2 as a possible D gene (6 bases). V lost 3 bases, J lost 6 bases, and 9 bases lay in between. CDR3 size: 12 residues. Germline V CDR1 and CDR2: LNHDA, SQIVND (reference sequence). In DNA, the CDR3 is TGTGCCAGTAGTATTACGGAGGGCGAGCAGTACTTC. Translated: CASSITEGEQYF.

Ten or more counts support this clone. The chain has TRBV11-3 and TRBJ1-1; the match to TRBD1 covers 11 bases. The germline V gene has CDR1 SGHNT and CDR2 YENEEA. V lost 5 bases to trimming and J lost 4 bases; unmatched junction nucleotides: 21. This CDR3 spans 20 amino acids. This CDR3 reads CASSQSLTGQGALRGTEAFF. The CDR3, as DNA: TGTGCCAGCAGCCAGAGCCTTACCGGACAGGGGGCACTCCGAGGCACTGAAGCTTTCTTT.

The genes are TRBV4-1 and TRBJ2-5; 8 nucleotides align to TRBD1. This CDR3 region has 17 residues. CDR1 MGHRA and CDR2 YSYEKL come from the germline V gene. J lost 3 bases, V lost 1 base, and 10 bases had no gene match. The DNA for the CDR3 is TGCGCCAGCAGCCAAGGGAGAGGCAGGGGGCTAGAAGAGACCCAGTACTTC. It is translated as CASSQGRGRGLEETQYF.

This clone was picked up a small number of times. The chain combines TRBV5-1 with TRBJ1-1; D gene unclear. This CDR3 has 14 amino acids. The germline gives CDR1 SGHRS, CDR2 YFSETQ. V was cut by 4 bases and J by 4 bases, with 14 bases left in between. CDR3 DNA: TGCGCCAGCAGCCCGACGCCGTTCAGCACTGAAGCTTTCTTT. Amino acid sequence: CASSPTPFSTEAFF.

In this sample, this clone turned up a few times. V and J are TRBV28 and TRBJ2-7; D is unresolved. V was shortened by 7 bases and J by 2 bases, with 15 bases between the two germline ends. The CDR3 spans 14 residues. Germline CDR1 reads MDHEN; CDR2 reads SYDVKM. Written as DNA, the CDR3 is TGTGCCAGCATTCCCATTGGCCGGACCTACGAGCAGTACTTC. This translates into CASIPIGRTYEQYF.

This chain joins TRBV6-8 and TRBJ1-2; possible D gene TRBD1, 6 bases. The germline V gene has CDR1 MNHGY and CDR2 SAAAGT. The germline V and J ends were trimmed by 0 bases and 8 bases, with 10 bases remaining between them. The CDR3 spans 13 residues. As DNA, the CDR3 is TGTGCCAGCAGTTACTCGATCCAGGGGGGCTACACCTTC. This encodes CASSYSIQGGYTF.

The chain links TRBV9 to TRBJ1-1; unclear D gene. V lost 1 base to trimming and J lost 4 bases, with 11 bases between them. The CDR3 length is 14 residues. CDR1 SGDLS and CDR2 YYNGEE come from the germline V gene. CDR3 loop: CASSVIWEATEAFF. CDR3 bases: TGTGCCAGCAGCGTAATTTGGGAGGCCACTGAAGCTTTCTTT. Based on the CDR3 plus reference TRBV9 and TRBJ1-1, the full variable domain is DSGVTQTPKHLITATGQRVTLRCSPRSGDLSVYWYQQSLDQGLQFLIQYYNGEERAKGNILERFSAQQFPDLHSELNLSSLELGDSALYFCASSVIWEATEAFFGQGTRLTVV.

The gene calls are TRBV5-1 and TRBJ2-3; 8 bases align to TRBD1. The germline CDR1 and CDR2 sequences are SGHRS and YFSETQ. The CDR3 spans 15 residues. With 0 bases clipped from V and 3 bases from J, the junction kept 3 bases outside the gene matches. DNA of the CDR3: TGCGCCAGCAGCTTGGAGGACAGGGCGACAGATACGCAGTATTTT. Its protein is CASSLEDRATDTQYF.

The genes are TRBV6-8 and TRBJ2-5; 15 nucleotides line up with TRBD2. Germline V gives CDR1 MNHGY, CDR2 SAAAGT. With V trimmed by 2 bases and J by 5 bases, 3 bases remained unmatched. CDR3 size: 16 residues. The CDR3, as DNA: TGTGCCAGCAGTTACAGGACTAGCGGGGGGGCGGAGACCCAGTACTTC. This sequence encodes CASSYRTSGGAETQYF.

This clone has at least ten counts. The V call is TRBV11-3, the J call TRBJ2-3; 10 bases align to TRBD2. V shed 3 bases, J shed 4 bases, and the junction held 13 bases outside the gene matches. The CDR3 loop spans 18 amino acids. Germline V gene sequence: CDR1 SGHNT, CDR2 YENEEA. The CDR3 nucleotides read TGTGCCAGCAGCTTGGGTAGGCCTAGCGGGGGCCCGGCAGATACGCAGTATTTT. Amino acid sequence: CASSLGRPSGGPADTQYF.

This clone was seen more than once but under ten times. The chain links TRBV6-8 to TRBJ2-1, with 10 bases fitting TRBD1. Germline CDR1 and CDR2: MNHGY and SAAAGT. The CDR3 has 15 amino acids. V lost 8 bases to trimming and J lost 12 bases; unmatched junction nucleotides: 16. This chain's CDR3 is CASYLPGQGFSGQFF. The DNA for the CDR3 is TGTGCCAGCTATTTGCCGGGACAGGGGTTTAGTGGGCAGTTCTTC.

This clone was found a few times. The rearrangement uses TRBV6-8 and TRBJ1-4; tentatively, D is TRBD1 (6 bases). V lost 11 bases and J 2 bases, leaving 21 bases between the germline ends. Germline values: CDR1 MNHGY, CDR2 SAAAGT. The CDR3 length is 16 residues. The DNA of the CDR3 is TGTGCCGCGGCCCCGGAGGGGGAAGGGACTAATGAAAAACTGTTTTTT. This encodes CAAAPEGEGTNEKLFF.

This clone occurred once. The rearrangement uses TRBV5-1 and TRBJ1-5; D ambiguous. Germline V gives CDR1 SGHRS, CDR2 YFSETQ. Trimming left V 4 bases short and J 4 bases short, with 15 bases between. The CDR3 consists of 15 residues. This chain's CDR3 is CASSPMGKGNQPQHF. For the CDR3, the DNA is TGCGCCAGCAGCCCAATGGGGAAGGGAAATCAGCCCCAGCATTTT.

About this clone: The junction departs from the called germline gene at one end, perhaps through a read error. The chain recombines TRBV28 with TRBJ2-7; weak D call: TRBD1 (6 bases). The CDR3 totals 12 residues. Germline CDR1 MDHEN, CDR2 SYDVKM. CDR3 DNA sequence: TGTGCCAGCAGTATTCTAACAGGGCCCGTGCACTTC. Its protein product is CASSILTGPVHF.

V and J are TRBV9 and TRBJ1-2, with unresolved D. The germline V gene encodes CDR1 SGDLS and CDR2 YYNGEE. Trimming removed 0 bases at V and 0 bases at J, with 12 bases between. The CDR3 is 16 amino acids. The CDR3 is CASSVAGKESNYGYTF. The CDR3 region has the DNA TGTGCCAGCAGCGTAGCGGGGAAGGAATCTAACTATGGCTACACCTTC.